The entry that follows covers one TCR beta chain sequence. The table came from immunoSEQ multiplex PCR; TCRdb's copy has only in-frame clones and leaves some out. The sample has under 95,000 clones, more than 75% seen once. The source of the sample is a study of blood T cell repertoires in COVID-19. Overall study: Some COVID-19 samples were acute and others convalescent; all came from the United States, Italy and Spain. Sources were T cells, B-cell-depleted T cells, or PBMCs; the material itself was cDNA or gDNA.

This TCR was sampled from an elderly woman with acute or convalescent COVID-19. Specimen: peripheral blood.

CDR3 sequence: CASSPNGQYQPQHF. CDR3 DNA sequence: TGTGCCAGCAGCCCTAACGGACAGTATCAGCCCCAGCATTTT. The chain has TRBV6-6 and TRBJ1-5; D may be TRBD1 (6 bases). Germline assignment: CDR1 MNHNY and CDR2 SVGAGI (reference sequence). V lost 6 bases and J 5 bases, leaving 14 bases between the germline ends. The CDR3 has 14 residues.